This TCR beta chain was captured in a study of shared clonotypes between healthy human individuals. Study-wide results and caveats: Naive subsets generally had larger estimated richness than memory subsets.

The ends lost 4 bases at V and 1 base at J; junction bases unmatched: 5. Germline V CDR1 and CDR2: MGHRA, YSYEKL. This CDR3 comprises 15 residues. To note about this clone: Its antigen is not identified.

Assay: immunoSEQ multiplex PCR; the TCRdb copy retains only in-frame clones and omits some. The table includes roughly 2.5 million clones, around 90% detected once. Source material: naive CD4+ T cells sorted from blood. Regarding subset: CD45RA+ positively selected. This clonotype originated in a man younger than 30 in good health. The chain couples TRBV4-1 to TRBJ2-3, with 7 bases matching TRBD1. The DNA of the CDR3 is TGCGCCAGCAGCCTCCAGGGGGTCGGCACAGATACGCAGTATTTT. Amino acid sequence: CASSLQGVGTDTQYF.